These 3 T cell receptor beta chains originate from one sample sequenced in a study of OX40 agonist ivuxolimab in advanced cancers. TCRdb keeps only in-frame clones here, not all; method: immunoSEQ multiplex PCR. This table holds tens of thousands of clones, about 86% found once. Sequencing used CD4+ or CD8+ T cells sorted from blood, obtained in a trial of the OX40 agonist ivuxolimab. All receptors come from an adult with an advanced solid tumor such as melanoma, head and neck, liver or kidney cancer.

The chain is built from TRBV30 and TRBJ1-5; weak D call: TRBD1 (6 bases). Germline-derived CDR1 and CDR2 are GTSNPN and SVGIG (reference sequence). This CDR3 comprises 14 residues. V was clipped by 0 bases and J by 7 bases, with 13 bases between them. The CDR3 is CAWSVRGGAQPQHF. In nucleotides, the CDR3 is TGTGCCTGGAGTGTAAGGGGGGGGGCCCAGCCCCAGCATTTT.

V and J are TRBV5-1 and TRBJ1-1; possible D gene TRBD1, 6 bases. V lost 4 bases to trimming and J lost 8 bases, with 15 bases between them. Looked up from germline, CDR1 is SGHRS and CDR2 is YFSETQ. The CDR3 contains 13 residues. In DNA, the CDR3 is TGCGCCAGCAGCGCCCAGGACAGCGGGGAAGCTTTCTTT. Its translation: CASSAQDSGEAFF.

DNA for the CDR3: TGTGCCAGCAGTTACTCCCCAGAAGCCGGGGAGCTGTTTTTT. It encodes CASSYSPEAGELFF. The chain couples TRBV6-6 to TRBJ2-2; D unclear. V was shortened by 0 bases and J by 6 bases, with 8 bases between the two germline ends. This CDR3 spans 14 amino acids. CDR1 and CDR2 (germline): MNHNY, SVGAGI (reference sequence).